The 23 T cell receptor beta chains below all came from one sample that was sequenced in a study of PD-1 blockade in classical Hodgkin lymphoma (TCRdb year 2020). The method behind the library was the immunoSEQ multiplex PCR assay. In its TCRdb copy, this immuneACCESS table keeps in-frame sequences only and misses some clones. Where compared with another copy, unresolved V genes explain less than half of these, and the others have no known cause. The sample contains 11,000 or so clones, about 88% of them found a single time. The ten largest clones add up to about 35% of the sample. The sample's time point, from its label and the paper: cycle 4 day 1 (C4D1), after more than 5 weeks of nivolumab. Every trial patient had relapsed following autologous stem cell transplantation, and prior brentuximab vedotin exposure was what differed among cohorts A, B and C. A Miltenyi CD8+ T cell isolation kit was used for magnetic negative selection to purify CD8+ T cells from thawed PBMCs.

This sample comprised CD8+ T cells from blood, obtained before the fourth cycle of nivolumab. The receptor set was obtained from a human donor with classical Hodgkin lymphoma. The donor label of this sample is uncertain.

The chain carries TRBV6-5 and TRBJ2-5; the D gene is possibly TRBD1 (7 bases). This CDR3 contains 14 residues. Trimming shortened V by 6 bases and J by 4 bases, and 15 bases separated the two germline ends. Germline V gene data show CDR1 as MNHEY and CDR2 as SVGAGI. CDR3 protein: CASSTTGRTETQYF. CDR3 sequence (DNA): TGTGCCAGCAGCACGACAGGGAGGACAGAGACCCAGTACTTC.

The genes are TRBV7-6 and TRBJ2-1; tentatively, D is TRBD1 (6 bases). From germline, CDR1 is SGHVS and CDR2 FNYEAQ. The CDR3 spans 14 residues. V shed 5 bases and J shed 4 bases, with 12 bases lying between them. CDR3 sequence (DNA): TGTGCCAGCAGCGACCGGACAGTGTACAATGAGCAGTTCTTC. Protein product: CASSDRTVYNEQFF.

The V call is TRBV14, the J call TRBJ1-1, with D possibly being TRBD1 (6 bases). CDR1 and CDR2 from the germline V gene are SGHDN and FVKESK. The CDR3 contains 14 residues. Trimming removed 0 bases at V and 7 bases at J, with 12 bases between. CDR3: CASSQDYQGSEAFF. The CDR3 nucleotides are TGTGCCAGCAGCCAAGACTACCAGGGGAGTGAAGCTTTCTTT.

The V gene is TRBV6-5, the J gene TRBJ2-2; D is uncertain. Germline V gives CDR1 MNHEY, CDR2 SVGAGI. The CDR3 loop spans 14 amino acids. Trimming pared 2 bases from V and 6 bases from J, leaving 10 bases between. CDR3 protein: CASSYQDPAGELFF. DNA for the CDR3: TGTGCCAGCAGTTACCAAGACCCCGCCGGGGAGCTGTTTTTT.

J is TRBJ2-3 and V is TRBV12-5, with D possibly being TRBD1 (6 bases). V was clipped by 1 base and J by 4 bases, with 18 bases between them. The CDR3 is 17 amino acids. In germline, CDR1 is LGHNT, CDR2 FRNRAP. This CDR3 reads CASGLDPGHPFADTQYF. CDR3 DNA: TGTGCTAGTGGTTTGGATCCGGGACATCCGTTCGCAGATACGCAGTATTTT.

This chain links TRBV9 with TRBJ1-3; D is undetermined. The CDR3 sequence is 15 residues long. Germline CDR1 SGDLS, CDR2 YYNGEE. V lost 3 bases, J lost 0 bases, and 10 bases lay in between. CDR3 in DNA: TGTGCCAGCAGCGCGAGGGCGTCCTCTGGAAACACCATATATTTT. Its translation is CASSARASSGNTIYF.

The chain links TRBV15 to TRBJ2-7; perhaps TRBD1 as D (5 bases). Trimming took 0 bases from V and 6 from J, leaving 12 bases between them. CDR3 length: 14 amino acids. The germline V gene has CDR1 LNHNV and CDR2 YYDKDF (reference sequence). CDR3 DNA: TGTGCCACCAGCAGAGAAGACAGCTCGGTCGAGCAGTACTTC. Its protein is CATSREDSSVEQYF. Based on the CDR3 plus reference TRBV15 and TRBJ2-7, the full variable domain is DAMVIQNPRYQVTQFGKPVTLSCSQTLNHNVMYWYQQKSSQAPKLLFHYYDKDFNNEADTPDNFQSRRPNTSFCFLDIRSPGLGDTAMYLCATSREDSSVEQYFGPGTRLTVT.

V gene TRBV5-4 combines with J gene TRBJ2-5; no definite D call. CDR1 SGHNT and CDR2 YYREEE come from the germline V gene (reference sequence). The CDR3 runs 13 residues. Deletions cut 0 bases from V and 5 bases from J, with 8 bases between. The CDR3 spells CASSLVPGETQYF. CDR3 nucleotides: TGTGCCAGCAGCTTGGTACCTGGGGAGACCCAGTACTTC.

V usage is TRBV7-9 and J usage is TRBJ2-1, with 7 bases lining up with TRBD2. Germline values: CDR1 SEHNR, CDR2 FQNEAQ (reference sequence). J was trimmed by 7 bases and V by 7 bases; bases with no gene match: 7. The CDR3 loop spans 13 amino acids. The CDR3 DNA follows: TGTGCCAGCACCACATGGGGGGGAAATGAGCAGTTCTTC. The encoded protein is CASTTWGGNEQFF.

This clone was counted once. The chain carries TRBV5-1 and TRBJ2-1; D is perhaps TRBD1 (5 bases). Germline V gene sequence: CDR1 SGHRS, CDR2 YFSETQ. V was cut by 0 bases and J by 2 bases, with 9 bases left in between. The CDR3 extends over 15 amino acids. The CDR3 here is CASSLAQGAYNEQFF. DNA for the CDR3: TGCGCCAGCAGCTTGGCTCAGGGCGCCTACAATGAGCAGTTCTTC.

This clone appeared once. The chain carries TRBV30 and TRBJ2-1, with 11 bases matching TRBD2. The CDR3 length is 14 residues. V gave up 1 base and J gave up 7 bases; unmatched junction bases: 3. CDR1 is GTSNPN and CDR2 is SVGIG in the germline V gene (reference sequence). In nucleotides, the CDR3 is TGTGCCTGGAGTGATTCTAGCGGGAGGAATGAGCAGTTCTTC. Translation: CAWSDSSGRNEQFF.

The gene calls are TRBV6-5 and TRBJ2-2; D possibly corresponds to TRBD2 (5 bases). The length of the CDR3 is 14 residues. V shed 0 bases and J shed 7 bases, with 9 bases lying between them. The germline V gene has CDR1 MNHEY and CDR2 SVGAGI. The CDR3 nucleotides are TGTGCCAGCAGTTACTCTCTGGGGAGCGGGGAGCTGTTTTTT. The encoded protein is CASSYSLGSGELFF.

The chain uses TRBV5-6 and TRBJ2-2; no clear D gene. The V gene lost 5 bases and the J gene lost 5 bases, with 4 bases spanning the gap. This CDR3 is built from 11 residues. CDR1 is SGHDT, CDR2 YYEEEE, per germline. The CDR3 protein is CASSSTGELFF. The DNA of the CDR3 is TGTGCCAGCAGTTCGACCGGGGAGCTGTTTTTT.

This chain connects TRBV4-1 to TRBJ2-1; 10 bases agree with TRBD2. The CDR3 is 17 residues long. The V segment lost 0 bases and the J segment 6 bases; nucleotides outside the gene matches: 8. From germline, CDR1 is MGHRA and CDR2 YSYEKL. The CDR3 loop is CASSQDPPSGSSNEQFF. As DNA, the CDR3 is TGCGCCAGCAGCCAAGATCCCCCTAGCGGGAGCTCCAATGAGCAGTTCTTC.

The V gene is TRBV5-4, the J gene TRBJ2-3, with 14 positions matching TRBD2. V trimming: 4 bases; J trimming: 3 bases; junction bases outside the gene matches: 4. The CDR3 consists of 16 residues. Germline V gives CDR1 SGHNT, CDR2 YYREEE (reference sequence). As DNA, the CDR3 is TGTGCCAGCAGCCTGGGACTAGCGGGAGATACAGATACGCAGTATTTT. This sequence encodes CASSLGLAGDTDTQYF.

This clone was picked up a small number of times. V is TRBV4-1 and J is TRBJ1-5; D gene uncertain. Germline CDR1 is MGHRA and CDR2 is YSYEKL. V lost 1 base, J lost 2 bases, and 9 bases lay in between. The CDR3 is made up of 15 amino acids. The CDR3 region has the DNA TGCGCCAGCAGCCAAGTGGGGTACGGCAATCAGCCCCAGCATTTT. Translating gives CASSQVGYGNQPQHF.

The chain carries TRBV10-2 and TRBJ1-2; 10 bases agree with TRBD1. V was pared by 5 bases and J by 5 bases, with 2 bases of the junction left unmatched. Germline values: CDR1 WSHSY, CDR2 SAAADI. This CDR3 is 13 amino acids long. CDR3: CASSLGQGYGYTF. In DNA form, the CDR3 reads TGCGCCAGCAGTTTGGGACAGGGGTATGGCTACACCTTC.

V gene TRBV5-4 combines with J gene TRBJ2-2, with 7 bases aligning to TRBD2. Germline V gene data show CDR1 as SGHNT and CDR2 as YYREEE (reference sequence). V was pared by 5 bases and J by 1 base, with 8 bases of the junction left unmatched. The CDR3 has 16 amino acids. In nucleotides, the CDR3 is TGTGCCAGCAGTGGAGCGGGGTCTAAGAACACCGGGGAGCTGTTTTTT. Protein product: CASSGAGSKNTGELFF.

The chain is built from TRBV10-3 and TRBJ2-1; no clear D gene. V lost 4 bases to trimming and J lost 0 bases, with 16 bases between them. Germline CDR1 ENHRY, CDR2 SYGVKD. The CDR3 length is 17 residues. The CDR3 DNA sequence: TGTGCCATCAGTGGGGTTTGGTGGGGTAGCTCCTACAATGAGCAGTTCTTC. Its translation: CAISGVWWGSSYNEQFF.

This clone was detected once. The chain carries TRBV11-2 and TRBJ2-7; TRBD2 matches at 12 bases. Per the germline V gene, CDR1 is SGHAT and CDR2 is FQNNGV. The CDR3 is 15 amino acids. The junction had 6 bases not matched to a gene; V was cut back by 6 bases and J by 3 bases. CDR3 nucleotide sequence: TGTGCCAGCAGACCTAGCGGGAGGGCCCTCTACGAGCAGTACTTC. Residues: CASRPSGRALYEQYF.

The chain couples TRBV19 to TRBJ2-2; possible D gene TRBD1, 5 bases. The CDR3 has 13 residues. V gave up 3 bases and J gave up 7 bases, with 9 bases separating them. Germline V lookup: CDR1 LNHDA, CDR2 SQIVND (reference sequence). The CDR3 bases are TGTGCCAGTAGTATGTACGACAGCGGGGAGCTGTTTTTT. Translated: CASSMYDSGELFF.

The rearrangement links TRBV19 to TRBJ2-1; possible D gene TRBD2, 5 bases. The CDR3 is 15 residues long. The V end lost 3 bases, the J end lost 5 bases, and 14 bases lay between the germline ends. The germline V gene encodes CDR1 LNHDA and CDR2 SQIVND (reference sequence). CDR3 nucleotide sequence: TGTGCCAGTAGTATCATGACTATGGATGACAATGAGCAGTTCTTC. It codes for CASSIMTMDDNEQFF.

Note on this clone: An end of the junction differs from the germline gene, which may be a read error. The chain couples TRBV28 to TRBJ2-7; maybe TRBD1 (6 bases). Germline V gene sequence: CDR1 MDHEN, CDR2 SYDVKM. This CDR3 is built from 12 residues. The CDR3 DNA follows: TGTGTCAGCAGTTCGGACAGCTACGAGCAGTACTTC. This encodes CVSSSDSYEQYF.